The next 19 T cell receptor beta chains were all read from a single sample in a study of cytomegalovirus exposure and HLA in healthy donors. The PCR was carried out with 60 Vbeta primers and 13 Jbeta primers. Profiled with immunoSEQ multiplex PCR; TCRdb holds only in-frame clones, not every one. The sample has about 120,000 clones, around 84% seen once. The sample was PBMCs. All receptors derive from a woman aged 30 to 39 in good health and CMV-seropositive.

The V and J genes are TRBV29-1 and TRBJ2-5, with D possibly matching TRBD1 (5 bases). CDR1 and CDR2 from the germline V gene are SQVTM and ANQGSEA. The CDR3 sequence is 13 residues long. The V gene lost 4 bases and the J gene lost 2 bases, with 11 bases spanning the gap. CDR3 sequence: CSVGQNIQETQYF. Here the CDR3 DNA reads TGCAGCGTTGGACAGAACATACAAGAGACCCAGTACTTC. The full variable domain, completed using reference TRBV29-1 and TRBJ2-5, is SAVISQKPSRDICQRGTSLTIQCQVDSQVTMMFWYRQQPGQSLTLIATANQGSEATYESGFVIDKFPISRPNLTFSTLTVSNMSPEDSSIYLCSVGQNIQETQYFGPGTRLLVL.

The chain carries TRBV7-6 and TRBJ2-1; TRBD2 matches 12 bases. Germline assignment: CDR1 SGHVS and CDR2 FNYEAQ. V lost 5 bases and J lost 0; bases outside the gene matches: 17. The CDR3 is 21 amino acids. CDR3 bases: TGTGCCAGCAGCAACGCCGAGCTACTAGCGGGGGGCTTTAGCTCCTACAATGAGCAGTTCTTC. Translated: CASSNAELLAGGFSSYNEQFF.

The gene calls are TRBV7-3 and TRBJ2-1; 9 nucleotides agree with TRBD2. The CDR3 extends over 19 amino acids. The junction had 20 bases not matched to a gene; V was cut back by 5 bases and J by 6 bases. Germline CDR1 is SGHTA and CDR2 is FQGTGA. Here the CDR3 reads CASSPSRGGALVGGNEQFF. DNA for the CDR3: TGTGCCAGCAGCCCCTCGCGCGGGGGGGCCTTGGTAGGCGGCAATGAGCAGTTCTTC.

The J gene is TRBJ1-2, the V gene TRBV6-6; D gene unclear. V lost 2 bases to trimming and J lost 3 bases, with 13 bases between them. The CDR3 totals 15 residues. CDR1 and CDR2 (germline): MNHNY, SVGAGI (reference sequence). The CDR3 DNA reads TGTGCCAGCAGTTACCGAGACACATTCTACTATGGCTACACCTTC. The encoded protein is CASSYRDTFYYGYTF.

The chain joins TRBV7-9 to TRBJ1-1; 11 bases match TRBD1. Germline V gene sequence: CDR1 SEHNR, CDR2 FQNEAQ (reference sequence). The CDR3 sequence is 15 residues long. After removal of 5 bases from V and 2 bases from J, the junction contained 4 bases not matched to a gene. CDR3 amino acids: CASSHRTGGNTEAFF. The CDR3, as DNA: TGTGCCAGCAGCCATCGGACAGGGGGCAACACTGAAGCTTTCTTT.

This clone was seen a few times. The rearrangement joins TRBV2 to TRBJ2-7, with 10 bases fitting TRBD1. Germline lookup yields CDR1 SNHLY and CDR2 FYNNEI. With 7 bases clipped from V and 4 bases from J, the junction kept 7 bases outside the gene matches. The CDR3 totals 14 residues. Here the CDR3 DNA reads TGTGCCAGCAACAGAGACAGGGGGCCTTACGAGCAGTACTTC. It encodes CASNRDRGPYEQYF.

The chain is built from TRBV6-1 and TRBJ2-1; the match to TRBD1 covers 11 bases. V was clipped by 7 bases and J by 4 bases; unmatched bases: 3. Per germline, CDR1 MNHNS and CDR2 SASEGT. The CDR3 is 14 amino acids. The CDR3 region has the DNA TGTGCCAGCAACCGGGACAGGGGGTACAATGAGCAGTTCTTC. Translation: CASNRDRGYNEQFF.

This clone was recorded a few times. V usage is TRBV7-9 and J usage is TRBJ2-6, with D unresolved. Germline V lookup: CDR1 SEHNR, CDR2 FQNEAQ (reference sequence). V dropped 1 base and J dropped 0 bases, with 7 bases sitting between them. This CDR3 spans 16 amino acids. In DNA form, the CDR3 reads TGTGCCAGCAGCTTAGGCGTCTTCTCTGGGGCCAACGTCCTGACTTTC. Residues: CASSLGVFSGANVLTF.

The V call is TRBV14, the J call TRBJ1-2; TRBD1 aligns across 9 bases. V was clipped by 9 bases and J by 4 bases; unmatched bases: 6. Germline V CDR1 and CDR2: SGHDN, FVKESK. The CDR3 runs to 13 residues. CDR3 in amino acids: CASRGQGLYGYTF. In DNA, the CDR3 is TGTGCCAGTCGGGGACAGGGACTCTATGGCTACACCTTC.

This clone was recorded once. CDR3 amino acids: CASSPHGRGARSNEKLFF. DNA for the CDR3: TGTGCCAGCAGTCCCCACGGACGGGGGGCTCGATCTAATGAAAAACTGTTTTTT. This chain joins TRBV28 and TRBJ1-4, with a tentative D call TRBD1 (6 bases). Germline V gives CDR1 MDHEN, CDR2 SYDVKM. Trimming took off 5 bases at V and 3 bases at J, with 22 bases between the two ends. CDR3 size: 18 residues. The variable domain in full, completed from reference TRBV28 and TRBJ1-4, reads DVKVTQSSRYLVKRTGEKVFLECVQDMDHENMFWYRQDPGLGLRLIYFSYDVKMKEKGDIPEGYSVSREKKERFSLILESASTNQTSMYLCASSPHGRGARSNEKLFFGSGTQLSVL.

The chain combines TRBV30 with TRBJ2-3; 8 nucleotides match TRBD1. The length of the CDR3 is 17 residues. Losses at the gene ends were 1 base for V and 1 base for J; bases not matched to a gene: 10. Germline V CDR1 and CDR2: GTSNPN, SVGIG (reference sequence). CDR3 nucleotide sequence: TGTGCCTGGAGTGAACCCCCTGGACAGGGTGGCACAGATACGCAGTATTTT. It codes for CAWSEPPGQGGTDTQYF. The full variable domain, rest sourced from reference TRBV30 and TRBJ2-3, is SQTIHQWPATLVQPVGSPLSLECTVEGTSNPNLYWYRQAAGRGLQLLFYSVGIGQISSEVPQNLSASRPQDRQFILSSKKLLLSDSGFYLCAWSEPPGQGGTDTQYFGPGTRLTVL.

This clone was recorded a few times. The chain recombines TRBV10-1 with TRBJ2-7, with 7 bases lining up with TRBD1. Germline V CDR1 and CDR2: WNHNN, SYGVQD (reference sequence). The ends lost 10 bases at V and 5 bases at J; junction bases unmatched: 14. CDR3 size: 14 residues. In DNA, the CDR3 is TGCGCCATCCCGCCCGGGCAGGGGGTCGACGAGCAGTACTTC. It is translated as CAIPPGQGVDEQYF.

About this clone itself: Sequence at one end of the junction differs from germline and may be a read error. The chain links TRBV7-9 to TRBJ1-1; D call uncertain. From germline, CDR1 is SEHNR and CDR2 FQNEAQ (reference sequence). The CDR3 consists of 9 residues. The CDR3, as DNA: TGTGCCAGCAGCGTAAGTCAACAGTTT. This codes for CASSVSQQF.

The chain uses TRBV19 and TRBJ1-5; 7 bases are a match to TRBD1. V trimming: 9 bases; J trimming: 4 bases; junction bases outside the gene matches: 6. CDR1 is LNHDA, CDR2 SQIVND, per germline (reference sequence). The CDR3 is made up of 13 amino acids. The CDR3 DNA sequence: TGTGCCAGGACCGGGACAGCTAATCAGCCCCAGCATTTT. Translation gives CARTGTANQPQHF.

The J gene is TRBJ1-5, the V gene TRBV4-3; D not resolved. Germline-derived CDR1 and CDR2 are LGHNA and YSLEER. The CDR3 is 12 residues long. With 0 bases removed from V and 11 bases from J, the gap between germline ends came to 8 bases. CDR3 nucleotides: TGCGCCAGCAGCCAAGATCGCGGGACCCAGCATTTT. Encoded protein: CASSQDRGTQHF.

The chain employs TRBV5-6 and TRBJ1-3; D is unclear. V lost 0 bases, J lost 5 bases, and 6 bases lay in between. Germline CDR1 is SGHDT and CDR2 is YYEEEE. The CDR3 consists of 13 residues. The CDR3 sequence is CASSLAGRNTIYF. The DNA of the CDR3 is TGTGCCAGCAGCTTGGCCGGGAGAAACACCATATATTTT.

The chain is built from TRBV29-1 and TRBJ2-5; D is perhaps TRBD2 (5 bases). The V end was cut by 2 bases, the J end by 2 bases, with 15 bases between. The CDR3 has 15 residues. The germline V gene has CDR1 SQVTM and CDR2 ANQGSEA. CDR3 in amino acids: CSVEPMRGGQETQYF. The CDR3 nucleotides read TGCAGCGTTGAACCGATGCGAGGCGGGCAAGAGACCCAGTACTTC.

The rearrangement links TRBV7-2 to TRBJ2-7, with a possible D match to TRBD2 (5 bases). The CDR3 has 13 amino acids. Germline V gives CDR1 SGHTA, CDR2 FQGNSA. Trimming cost V 6 bases and J 1 base, with 10 bases left between them. The CDR3 sequence: CASRQTGSYEQYF. Here the CDR3 DNA reads TGTGCCAGCAGACAAACGGGGTCCTACGAGCAGTACTTC.

This clone has just one count. The chain uses TRBV28 and TRBJ2-5, with D possibly TRBD1 on 6 matching bases. The V gene lost 6 bases and the J gene lost 5 bases, with 10 bases spanning the gap. CDR1 is MDHEN, CDR2 SYDVKM, per germline. The CDR3 totals 12 residues. The CDR3 loop is CASRTGRETQYF. The CDR3 nucleotides are TGTGCCAGCAGGACAGGACGGGAGACCCAGTACTTC. Supplemented by reference TRBV28 and TRBJ2-5, the full variable domain reads DVKVTQSSRYLVKRTGEKVFLECVQDMDHENMFWYRQDPGLGLRLIYFSYDVKMKEKGDIPEGYSVSREKKERFSLILESASTNQTSMYLCASRTGRETQYFGPGTRLLVL.